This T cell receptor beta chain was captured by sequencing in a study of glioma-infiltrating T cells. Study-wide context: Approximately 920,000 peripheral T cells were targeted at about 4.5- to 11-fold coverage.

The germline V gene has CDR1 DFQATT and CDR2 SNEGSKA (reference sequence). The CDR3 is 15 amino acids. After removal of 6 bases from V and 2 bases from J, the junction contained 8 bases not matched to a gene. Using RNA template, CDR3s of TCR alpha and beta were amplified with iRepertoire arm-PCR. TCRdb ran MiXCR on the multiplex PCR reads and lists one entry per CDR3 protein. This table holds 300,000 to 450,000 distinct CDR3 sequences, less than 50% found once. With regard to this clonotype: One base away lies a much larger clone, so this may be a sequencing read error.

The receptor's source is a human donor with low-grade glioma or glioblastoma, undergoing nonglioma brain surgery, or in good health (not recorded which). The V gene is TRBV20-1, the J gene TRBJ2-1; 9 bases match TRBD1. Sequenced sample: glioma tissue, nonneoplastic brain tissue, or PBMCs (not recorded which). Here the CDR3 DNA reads TGCAGTGCCTCCCGGGGACAGGGCCCCTACAATGAGCAGTTCTTC. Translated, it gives CSASRGQGPYNEQFF.